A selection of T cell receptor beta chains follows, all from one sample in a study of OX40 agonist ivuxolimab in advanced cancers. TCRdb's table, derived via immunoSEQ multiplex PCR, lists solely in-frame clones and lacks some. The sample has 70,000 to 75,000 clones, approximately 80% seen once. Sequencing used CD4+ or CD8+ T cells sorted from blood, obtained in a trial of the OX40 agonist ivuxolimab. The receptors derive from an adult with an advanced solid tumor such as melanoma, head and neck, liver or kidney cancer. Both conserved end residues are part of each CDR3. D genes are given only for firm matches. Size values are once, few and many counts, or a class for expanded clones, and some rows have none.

TGTGCCAGCAGTTTATGGGGGACAGGGACCGGGGAGCTGTTTTTT | CASSLWGTGTGELFF | TRBJ2-2 | TRBV28 | TRBD1 | NA
TGTGCCAGCAGTGGGAATGAGCAGTTCTTC | CASSGNEQFF | TRBJ2-1 | TRBV6-1 | NA | NA
TGTGCCAGCAGTGATGAGGGCAGTCGAAGATCACCCCTCCACTTT | CASSDEGSRRSPLHF | TRBJ1-6 | TRBV2 | NA | few
TGTGCCAGCAGCTCAGGGACAGGCACTGGTGGCTACACCTTC | CASSSGTGTGGYTF | TRBJ1-2 | TRBV7-8 | TRBD1 | NA
TGTGCCAGCAGCGCGTTGGATAGCACAGATACGCAGTATTTT | CASSALDSTDTQYF | TRBJ2-3 | TRBV11-2 | NA | once
TGCGCCAGCAGCCAAGAAAAATATGGCTACACCTTC | CASSQEKYGYTF | TRBJ1-2 | TRBV4-1 | NA | NA
TGTGCCAGCAGTTTATGGGCTAGCGGCCAGACCTACGAGCAGTACTTC | CASSLWASGQTYEQYF | TRBJ2-7 | TRBV27 | TRBD2 | NA
TGTGCCAGCAGCCCCGACAGGGCTTATGGCTACACCTTC | CASSPDRAYGYTF | TRBJ1-2 | TRBV6-5 | TRBD1 | NA
TGTGCCAGCCGGGACAGGGGCCCGAGCAATCAGCCCCAGCATTTT | CASRDRGPSNQPQHF | TRBJ1-5 | TRBV6-1 | TRBD1 | NA
TGTGCCAGCAGTGAAGTGGGGACAGGGTCCTACGAGCAGTACTTC | CASSEVGTGSYEQYF | TRBJ2-7 | TRBV6-1 | TRBD1 | NA
TGTGCCAGCTCTACTTCAAATGGGCAGTACTTC | CASSTSNGQYF | TRBJ2-7 | TRBV7-8 | NA | NA
TGCGCCAGCAGCACCGGACTAGCGGGGTACAATGAGCAGTTCTTC | CASSTGLAGYNEQFF | TRBJ2-1 | TRBV5-1 | TRBD2 | NA
TGTGCCAGCAGCCGAGGGACTTCCACCTACAATGAGCAGTTCTTC | CASSRGTSTYNEQFF | TRBJ2-1 | TRBV5-6 | NA | NA
TGTGCCAGCAGCTCGCTGACAGGCGAGCAGTACTTC | CASSSLTGEQYF | TRBJ2-7 | TRBV5-6 | NA | once
TGCGCCAGCAGCCGTCACATGACAGTTCGTTTAGGTTCCAATCAGCCCCAGCATTTT | CASSRHMTVRLGSNQPQHF | TRBJ1-5 | TRBV4-1 | NA | NA
TGTGCCAGCAGCCCTTACACCGGGGAGCTGTTTTTT | CASSPYTGELFF | TRBJ2-2 | TRBV9 | NA | NA
TGTGCCAGCATTAAGTCGGGCAATGAGCAGTTCTTC | CASIKSGNEQFF | TRBJ2-1 | TRBV6-1 | NA | NA
TGTGCCAGCAGTCCGGTGGGGGTCGGGAGAGGGCAAGAGACCCAGTACTTC | CASSPVGVGRGQETQYF | TRBJ2-5 | TRBV14 | NA | NA
TGTGCCAGCAGACGTACAGGAGCCGAGACCCAGTACTTC | CASRRTGAETQYF | TRBJ2-5 | TRBV28 | NA | NA
TGCGCCAGCAGCCTCGGACAGGGGGCGCCGACAGATACGCAGTATTTT | CASSLGQGAPTDTQYF | TRBJ2-3 | TRBV5-1 | TRBD1 | NA
TGTGCCAGAATGGATCGTAATGAAAAACTGTTTTTT | CARMDRNEKLFF | TRBJ1-4 | TRBV7-5 | NA | NA
TGTGCCAGCAGCTTAGGGGCAGGCGATTCCTACGAGCAGTACTTC | CASSLGAGDSYEQYF | TRBJ2-7 | TRBV7-8 | NA | once
TGTGCCACCAGCAGAGATACAGGGTCCGGGCTAAGAGGCACTGAAGCTTTCTTT | CATSRDTGSGLRGTEAFF | TRBJ1-1 | TRBV15 | NA | once
TGTGCCAGCAGTCCCGGGGTGGACTCACCCCTCCACTTT | CASSPGVDSPLHF | TRBJ1-6 | TRBV6-5 | NA | NA
TGTGCCAGCAGCGCCCTAGCGGGAGGGCCGGTCAATGAGCAGTTCTTC | CASSALAGGPVNEQFF | TRBJ2-1 | TRBV9 | TRBD2 | NA
TGTGCCAGCAGAGTGCGGTGGCCCCAAGAGACCCAGTACTTC | CASRVRWPQETQYF | TRBJ2-5 | TRBV7-8 | NA | few
TGCGCCAGCAGCTTACAGGGGGAAGGTAATGAAAAACTGTTTTTT | CASSLQGEGNEKLFF | TRBJ1-4 | TRBV5-1 | TRBD1 | NA
TGTGCCAGCAGTTGGGGCGCCAAAAACATTCAGTACTTC | CASSWGAKNIQYF | TRBJ2-4 | TRBV27 | NA | few
TGTGCCAGCAGAAACGACGGGACTAACTATGGCTACACCTTC | CASRNDGTNYGYTF | TRBJ1-2 | TRBV28 | NA | NA
TGTGCCAGCAGTGAGTCGGTTGGGGCTAATGAAAAACTGTTTTTT | CASSESVGANEKLFF | TRBJ1-4 | TRBV6-1 | NA | NA
TGTGCCAGCAGCGTAAGCGAACCTCACTCTGGAAACACCATATATTTT | CASSVSEPHSGNTIYF | TRBJ1-3 | TRBV9 | NA | NA
TGTGCCAGCAGTTTATATCCCGACAGCTCTGGGGCCAACGTCCTGACTTTC | CASSLYPDSSGANVLTF | TRBJ2-6 | TRBV28 | NA | few